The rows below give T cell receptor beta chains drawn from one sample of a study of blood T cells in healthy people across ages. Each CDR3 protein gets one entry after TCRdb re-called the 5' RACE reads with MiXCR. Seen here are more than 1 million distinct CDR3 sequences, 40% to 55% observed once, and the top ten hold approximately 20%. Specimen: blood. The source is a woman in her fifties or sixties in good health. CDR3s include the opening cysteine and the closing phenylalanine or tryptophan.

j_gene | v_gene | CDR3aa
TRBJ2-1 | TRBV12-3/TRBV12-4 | CASSLARWNEQFF
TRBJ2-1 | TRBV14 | CASSPLRGSSYNEQFF
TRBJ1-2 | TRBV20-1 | CSAPRTGRLGGYTF
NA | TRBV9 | CASSVGGGGRPAGETQYF
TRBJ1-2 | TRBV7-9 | CASSPTDRPYGYTF
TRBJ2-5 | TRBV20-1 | CSARDFRRGGETQYF
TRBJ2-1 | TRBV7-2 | CASSLVGRVGNEQFF
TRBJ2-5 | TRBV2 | CASSGGQSQETQYF
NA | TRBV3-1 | CASSQGGGGRIETQYF
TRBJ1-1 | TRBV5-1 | CASSRGDRDHTEAFF
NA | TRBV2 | CASSEGWSDYNEQYF
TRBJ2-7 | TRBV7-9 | CASSLGTREQYF
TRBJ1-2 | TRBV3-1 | CASSPTTLAYGYTF
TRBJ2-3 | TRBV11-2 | CASSLDNAGRPTDTQYF
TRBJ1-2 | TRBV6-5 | CASSNLEGLWDYGYTF
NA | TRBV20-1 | CSGVWEGFGDEQYF
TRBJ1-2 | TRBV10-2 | CASTRGHNYGYTF
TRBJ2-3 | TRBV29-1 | CSAGQGAWTDTQYF
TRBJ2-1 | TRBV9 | CASRKGPNNEQFF
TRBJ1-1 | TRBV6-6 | CASSSQPGTQNTEAFF
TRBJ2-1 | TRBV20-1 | CSARVQTLNEQFF
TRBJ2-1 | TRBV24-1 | CATSDARGDEQFF
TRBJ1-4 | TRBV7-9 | CASSASLGDEKLFF
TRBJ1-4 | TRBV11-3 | CASSIGTGNEKLFF
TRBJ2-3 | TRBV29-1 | CSVTRGPSTDTQYF
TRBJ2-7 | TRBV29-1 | CSVADPGQRHYEQYF
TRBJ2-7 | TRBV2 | CASSPERDSINEQYF
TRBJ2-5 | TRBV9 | CASSVATGAGEETQYF
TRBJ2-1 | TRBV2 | CASSPETYNEQFF
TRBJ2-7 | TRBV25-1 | CASTPDTAYEQYF
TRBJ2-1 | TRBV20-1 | CSARRRDFPYNEQFF
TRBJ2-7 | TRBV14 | CASSQQDGYEQYF
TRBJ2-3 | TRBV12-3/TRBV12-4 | CASSLQAGVSDTQYF
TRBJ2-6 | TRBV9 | CASSNTGGSGANVLTF
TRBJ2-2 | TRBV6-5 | CASSWDYPTGELFF
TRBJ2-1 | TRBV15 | CATSSERPTSGRGDEQFF
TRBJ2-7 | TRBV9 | CASSVGAGEIPYEQYF
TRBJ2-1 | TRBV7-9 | CASKRGEQFF
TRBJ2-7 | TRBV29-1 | CSVELAGENEYEQYF
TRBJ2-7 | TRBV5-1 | CASSLALAGAYEQYF
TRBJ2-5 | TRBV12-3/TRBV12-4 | CASSLGTSGSTAQYF
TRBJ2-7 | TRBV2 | CASSELSGLAGTYEQYF
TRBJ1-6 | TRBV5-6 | CASSLLAGADSPLHF
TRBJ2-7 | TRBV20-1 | CSAKGTGLPFQYF